The present TCR beta chain was sequenced within a study of identical twins. Worth noting for this clonotype: Its matching antigen is unknown.

The ends were cut back, 1 base at V and 7 bases at J, with 16 bases in the middle. Germline assignment: CDR1 SGHVS and CDR2 FQNEAQ. This CDR3 is 15 amino acids long. MiXCR was run by TCRdb on the 5' RACE reads, yielding one entry per CDR3 protein. Of about 810,000 distinct CDR3 sequences listed, around an eighth are singletons. Study-level findings and limits: It was cross-sectional statistical analysis, not following the same donors, that the conclusions relied on.

These same records also appear under a second study, on yellow fever vaccine responses in identical twins.

This chain joins TRBV7-8 and TRBJ2-5; D is perhaps TRBD2 (5 bases). Source material: PBMCs. The sequence was collected from a woman between 18 and 30 years old in good health. Here the CDR3 DNA reads TGTGCCAGCAGCTTAGACCCCAGCGGAGAGGGGACCCAGTACTTC. Residues: CASSLDPSGEGTQYF.